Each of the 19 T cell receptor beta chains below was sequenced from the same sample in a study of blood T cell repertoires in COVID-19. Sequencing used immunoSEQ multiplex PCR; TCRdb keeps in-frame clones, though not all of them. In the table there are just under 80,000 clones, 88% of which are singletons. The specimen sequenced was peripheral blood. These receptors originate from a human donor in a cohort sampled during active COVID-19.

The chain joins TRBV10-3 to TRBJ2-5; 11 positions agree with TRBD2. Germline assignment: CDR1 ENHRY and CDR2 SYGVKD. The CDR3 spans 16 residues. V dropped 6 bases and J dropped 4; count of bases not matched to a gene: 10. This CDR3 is CAIRGPGLAGGETQYF. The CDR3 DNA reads TGTGCCATCAGGGGCCCCGGGCTAGCGGGAGGAGAGACCCAGTACTTC.

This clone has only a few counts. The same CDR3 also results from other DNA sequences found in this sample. CDR3 residues: CASSLGVNYGYTF. In nucleotides, the CDR3 is TGTGCCAGCAGTTTGGGAGTTAACTATGGCTACACCTTC. The chain carries TRBV12-3 or TRBV12-4 and TRBJ1-2; no reliable D call. This CDR3 has 13 residues. V was cut by 3 bases and J by 1 base, with 6 bases left in between.

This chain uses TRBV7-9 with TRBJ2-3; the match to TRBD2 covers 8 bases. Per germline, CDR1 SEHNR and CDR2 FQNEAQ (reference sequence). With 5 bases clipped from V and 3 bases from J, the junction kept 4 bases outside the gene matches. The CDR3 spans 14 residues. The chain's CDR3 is CASSAGGGTDTQYF. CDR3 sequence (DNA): TGTGCCAGCAGCGCGGGAGGCGGAACAGATACGCAGTATTTT.

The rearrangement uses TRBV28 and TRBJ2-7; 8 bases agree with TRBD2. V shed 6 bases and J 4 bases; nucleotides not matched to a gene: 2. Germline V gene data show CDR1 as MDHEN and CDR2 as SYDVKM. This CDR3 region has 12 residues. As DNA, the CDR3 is TGTGCCAGCAGGGGACTAGAGTACGAGCAGTACTTC. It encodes CASRGLEYEQYF.

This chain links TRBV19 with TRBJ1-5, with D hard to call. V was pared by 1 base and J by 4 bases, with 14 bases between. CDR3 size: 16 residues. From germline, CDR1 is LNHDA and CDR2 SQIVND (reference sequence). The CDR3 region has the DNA TGTGCCAGTAGTATAGGCCGCAGGTTTGGAAATCAGCCCCAGCATTTT. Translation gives CASSIGRRFGNQPQHF.

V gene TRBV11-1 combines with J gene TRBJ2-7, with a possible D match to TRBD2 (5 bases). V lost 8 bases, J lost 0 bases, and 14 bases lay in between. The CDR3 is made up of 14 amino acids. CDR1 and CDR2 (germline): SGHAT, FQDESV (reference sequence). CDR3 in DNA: TGTGCCAGCGCGCCGCGGGCTAGCTCCTACGAGCAGTACTTC. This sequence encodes CASAPRASSYEQYF.

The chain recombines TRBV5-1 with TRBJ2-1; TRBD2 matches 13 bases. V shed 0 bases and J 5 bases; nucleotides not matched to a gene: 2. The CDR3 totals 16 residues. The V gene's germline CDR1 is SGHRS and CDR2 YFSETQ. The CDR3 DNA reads TGCGCCAGCAGCTTGGCACTAGCGGGGGGGCACAATGAGCAGTTCTTC. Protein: CASSLALAGGHNEQFF.

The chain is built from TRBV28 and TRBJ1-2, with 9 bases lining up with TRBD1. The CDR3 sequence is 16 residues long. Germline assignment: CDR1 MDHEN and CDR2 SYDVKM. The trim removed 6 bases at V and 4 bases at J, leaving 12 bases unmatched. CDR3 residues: CASRTDRGGIPYGYTF. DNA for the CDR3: TGTGCCAGCAGGACGGACAGGGGAGGAATTCCCTATGGCTACACCTTC.

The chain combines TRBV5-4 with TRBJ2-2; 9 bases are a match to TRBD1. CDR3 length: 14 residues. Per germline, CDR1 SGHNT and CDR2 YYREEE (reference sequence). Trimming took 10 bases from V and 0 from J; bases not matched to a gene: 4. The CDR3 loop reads CAYRQGANTGELFF. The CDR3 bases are TGTGCCTATCGACAGGGGGCGAACACCGGGGAGCTGTTTTTT.

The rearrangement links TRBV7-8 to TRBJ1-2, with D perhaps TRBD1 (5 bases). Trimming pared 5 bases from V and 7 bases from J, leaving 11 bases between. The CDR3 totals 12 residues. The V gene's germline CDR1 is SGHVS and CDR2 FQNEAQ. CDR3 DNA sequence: TGTGCCAGCAGCCCCTGGGGGGGTGGCTACACCTTC. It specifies CASSPWGGGYTF.

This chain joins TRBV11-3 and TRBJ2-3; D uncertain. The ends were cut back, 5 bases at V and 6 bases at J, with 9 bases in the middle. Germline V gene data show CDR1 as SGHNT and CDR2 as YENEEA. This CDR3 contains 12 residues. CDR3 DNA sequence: TGTGCCAGCAGCCACACGGGTGATACGCAGTATTTT. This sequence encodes CASSHTGDTQYF.

This chain's CDR3 is CASSPNTGIRLFF. CDR3 bases: TGTGCCAGCAGTCCTAACACAGGGATCAGACTGTTTTTT. The V gene is TRBV28, the J gene TRBJ1-4; possible D gene TRBD1, 6 bases. Per germline, CDR1 MDHEN and CDR2 SYDVKM. V lost 5 bases, J lost 13 bases, and 17 bases lay in between. The CDR3 runs to 13 residues.

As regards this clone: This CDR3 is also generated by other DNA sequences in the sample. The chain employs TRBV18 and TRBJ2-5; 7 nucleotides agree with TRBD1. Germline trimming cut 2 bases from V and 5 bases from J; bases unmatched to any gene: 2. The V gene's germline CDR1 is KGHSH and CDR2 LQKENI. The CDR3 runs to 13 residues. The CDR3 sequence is CASSPSRGETQYF. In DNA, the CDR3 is TGTGCCAGCTCACCAAGCAGGGGGGAGACCCAGTACTTC.

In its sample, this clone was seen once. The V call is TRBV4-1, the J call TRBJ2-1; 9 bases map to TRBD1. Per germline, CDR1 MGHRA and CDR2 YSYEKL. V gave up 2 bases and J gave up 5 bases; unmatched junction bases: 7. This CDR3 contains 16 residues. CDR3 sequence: CASSQRDRVRDNEQFF. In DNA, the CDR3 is TGCGCCAGCAGCCAAAGGGACAGGGTGAGGGACAATGAGCAGTTCTTC.

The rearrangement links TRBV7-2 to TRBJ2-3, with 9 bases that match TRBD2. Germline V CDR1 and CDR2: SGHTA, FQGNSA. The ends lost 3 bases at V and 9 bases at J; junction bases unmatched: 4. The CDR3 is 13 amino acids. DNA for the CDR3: TGTGCCAGCAGCTTTGGCGGGGGGGACACGCAGTATTTT. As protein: CASSFGGGDTQYF.

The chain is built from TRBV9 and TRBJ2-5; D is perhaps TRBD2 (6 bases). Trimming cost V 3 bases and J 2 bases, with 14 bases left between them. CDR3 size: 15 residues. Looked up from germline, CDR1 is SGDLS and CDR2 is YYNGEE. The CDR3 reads CASSAGRGFQETQYF. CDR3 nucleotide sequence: TGTGCCAGCAGCGCGGGACGGGGGTTTCAAGAGACCCAGTACTTC.

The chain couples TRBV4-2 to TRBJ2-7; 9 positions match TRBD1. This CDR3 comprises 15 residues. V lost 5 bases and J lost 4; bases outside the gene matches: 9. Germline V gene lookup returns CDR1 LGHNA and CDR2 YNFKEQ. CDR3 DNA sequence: TGTGCCAGCAGCATAACCGGGACAGGGAGGTACGAGCAGTACTTC. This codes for CASSITGTGRYEQYF.

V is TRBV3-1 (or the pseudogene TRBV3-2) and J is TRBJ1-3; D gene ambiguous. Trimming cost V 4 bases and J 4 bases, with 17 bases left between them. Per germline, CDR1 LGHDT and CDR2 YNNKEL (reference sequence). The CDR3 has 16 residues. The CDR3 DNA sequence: TGTGCCAGCAGCCGCAAGGGAGATGGCAGGGGAAACACCATATATTTT. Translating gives CASSRKGDGRGNTIYF.

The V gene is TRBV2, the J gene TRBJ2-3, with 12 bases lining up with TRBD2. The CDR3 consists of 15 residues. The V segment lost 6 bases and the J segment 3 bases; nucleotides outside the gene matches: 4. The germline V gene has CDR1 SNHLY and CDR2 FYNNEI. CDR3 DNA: TGTGCCAGCAGAGCGACTAGCGGGAGTACAGATACGCAGTATTTT. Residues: CASRATSGSTDTQYF.